These 14 T cell receptor beta chains originate from one sample sequenced in a study of blood T cell repertoires in COVID-19. The repertoire was sequenced with immunoSEQ multiplex PCR; TCRdb's copy has only in-frame clones and lacks some. The sample records more than 90,000 clones, 80% to 85% being singletons. The source material was peripheral blood. The receptor set was obtained from a man aged 70 or older with acute or convalescent COVID-19.

V usage is TRBV19 and J usage is TRBJ2-2, with no clear D. Germline CDR1 is LNHDA and CDR2 is SQIVND (reference sequence). Between the trimmed V and J ends, which lost 2 bases and 7 bases, there was a span of 5 bases. The CDR3 has 12 residues. The CDR3 DNA reads as TGTGCCAGTAGTATATCGGGCGGGGAGCTGTTTTTT. As protein: CASSISGGELFF.

The rearrangement links TRBV9 to TRBJ2-1, with TRBD1 identical over 8 bases. Trimming at V came to 2 bases and at J to 6 bases, leaving 7 bases not matched to a gene. CDR1 and CDR2 from the germline V gene are SGDLS and YYNGEE. This CDR3 has 15 residues. CDR3 sequence: CASSVDRGGFNEQFF. CDR3 in DNA: TGTGCCAGCAGCGTCGACAGGGGAGGCTTCAATGAGCAGTTCTTC. The entire variable domain, with the rest obtained from reference TRBV9 and TRBJ2-1, is as follows: DSGVTQTPKHLITATGQRVTLRCSPRSGDLSVYWYQQSLDQGLQFLIQYYNGEERAKGNILERFSAQQFPDLHSELNLSSLELGDSALYFCASSVDRGGFNEQFFGPGTRLTVL.

V is TRBV30 and J is TRBJ2-7; the D gene is possibly TRBD1 (6 bases). Trimming removed 0 bases at V and 3 bases at J, with 9 bases between. The CDR3 spans 13 residues. The germline CDR1 and CDR2 sequences are GTSNPN and SVGIG (reference sequence). CDR3 DNA sequence: TGTGCCTGGAGTGTAGGACAGAGCTACGAGCAGTACTTC. Protein product: CAWSVGQSYEQYF.

The chain joins TRBV6-6 to TRBJ2-1; 9 bases are shared with TRBD2. V lost 8 bases and J lost 0; bases outside the gene matches: 2. The CDR3 contains 14 residues. Germline values: CDR1 MNHNY, CDR2 SVGAGI (reference sequence). Here the CDR3 reads CASRLADSYNEQFF. The CDR3 coding sequence is TGTGCCAGCCGACTAGCGGACTCCTACAATGAGCAGTTCTTC.

V and J are TRBV5-1 and TRBJ1-4; 8 bases map to TRBD1. V was clipped by 5 bases and J by 8 bases; unmatched bases: 8. The germline gives CDR1 SGHRS, CDR2 YFSETQ. This CDR3 comprises 14 residues. The CDR3 DNA reads TGCGCCAGCAGAGGACAGGGCGGAGGAGAAAAACTGTTTTTT. This encodes CASRGQGGGEKLFF.

The rearrangement joins TRBV5-1 to TRBJ1-1, with D maybe TRBD1 (5 bases). V was cut by 6 bases and J by 3 bases, with 15 bases left in between. This CDR3 comprises 14 residues. Germline lookup yields CDR1 SGHRS and CDR2 YFSETQ. The CDR3 nucleotides are TGCGCCAGCACCCTCTCTTGGGGGGACACTGAAGCTTTCTTT. Protein product: CASTLSWGDTEAFF. Using reference TRBV5-1 and TRBJ1-1 for the parts outside the CDR3, the full variable domain is KAGVTQTPRYLIKTRGQQVTLSCSPISGHRSVSWYQQTPGQGLQFLFEYFSETQRNKGNFPGRFSGRQFSNSRSEMNVSTLELGDSALYLCASTLSWGDTEAFFGQGTRLTVV.

This clone has a handful of counts. J is TRBJ2-7 and V is TRBV5-1; D gene ambiguous. CDR1 is SGHRS, CDR2 YFSETQ, per germline. The CDR3 contains 11 residues. The V end was cut by 3 bases, the J end by 6 bases, with 7 bases between. CDR3 nucleotide sequence: TGCGCCAGCAGCTCTGCGGCCGAGCAGTACTTC. As protein: CASSSAAEQYF. The complete variable domain, with remaining parts taken from reference TRBV5-1 and TRBJ2-7, reads KAGVTQTPRYLIKTRGQQVTLSCSPISGHRSVSWYQQTPGQGLQFLFEYFSETQRNKGNFPGRFSGRQFSNSRSEMNVSTLELGDSALYLCASSSAAEQYFGPGTRLTVT.

In this sample, this clone turned up once. This chain joins TRBV3-1 (or the pseudogene TRBV3-2) and TRBJ1-5; D is unresolved. The CDR3 consists of 14 residues. V was shortened by 3 bases and J by 5 bases, with 11 bases between the two germline ends. Germline assignment: CDR1 LGHDT and CDR2 YNNKEL (reference sequence). CDR3 DNA sequence: TGTGCCAGCAGCCATAACGGGGATCATCAGCCCCAGCATTTT. As protein: CASSHNGDHQPQHF.

The chain couples TRBV7-2 to TRBJ1-5; 7 positions match TRBD1. The CDR3 extends over 13 amino acids. The germline V gene encodes CDR1 SGHTA and CDR2 FQGNSA. Trimming at V came to 0 bases and at J to 13 bases, leaving 6 bases not matched to a gene. For the CDR3, the DNA is TGTGCCAGCAGCTTAGCCCAGGGCAGGGGGCAGCATTTT. This codes for CASSLAQGRGQHF.

The V and J genes are TRBV5-1 and TRBJ2-1; a weak D match, TRBD2 (6 bases). V was shortened by 2 bases and J by 7 bases, with 19 bases between the two germline ends. Germline assignment: CDR1 SGHRS and CDR2 YFSETQ. This CDR3 contains 16 residues. CDR3 nucleotide sequence: TGCGCCAGCAGCTTAAGAGGGCGGGAAAGGTCAAATGAGCAGTTCTTC. It translates to CASSLRGRERSNEQFF.

The chain recombines TRBV28 with TRBJ2-7, with 7 bases aligning to TRBD1. Per the germline V gene, CDR1 is MDHEN and CDR2 is SYDVKM. With V trimmed by 6 bases and J by 3 bases, 8 bases remained unmatched. This CDR3 has 14 amino acids. As DNA, the CDR3 is TGTGCCAGCAGATCGGGACAGCTAGACTACGAGCAGTACTTC. It is translated as CASRSGQLDYEQYF.

The rearrangement uses TRBV6-2 or TRBV6-3 and TRBJ2-7; maybe TRBD2 (5 bases). The CDR3 runs 15 residues. The V and J ends lost 5 bases and 4 bases respectively, with 18 bases between them. Germline loops: CDR1 MNHEY, CDR2 SVGEGT. The CDR3 is CASSPPGSRFYEQYF. The CDR3 DNA sequence: TGTGCCAGCAGTCCCCCGGGAAGCCGCTTTTACGAGCAGTACTTC.

CDR3 DNA sequence: TGTGCCAGCAGCCCCCAGAACACTGAAGCTTTCTTT. This gives the protein CASSPQNTEAFF. The rearrangement links TRBV9 to TRBJ1-1; the D is unclear. The germline V gene has CDR1 SGDLS and CDR2 YYNGEE. The V and J ends lost 4 bases and 1 base respectively, with 5 bases between them. The CDR3 has 12 amino acids.

This sequence joins TRBV9 and TRBJ1-6, with a weak D call TRBD1 (5 bases). Germline V gives CDR1 SGDLS, CDR2 YYNGEE. The CDR3 runs 15 residues. V lost 2 bases and J 8 bases, leaving 14 bases between the germline ends. The CDR3 DNA sequence: TGTGCCAGCAGCGTGGGGGGGACCTCCTATTCACCCCTCCACTTT. Translated: CASSVGGTSYSPLHF.